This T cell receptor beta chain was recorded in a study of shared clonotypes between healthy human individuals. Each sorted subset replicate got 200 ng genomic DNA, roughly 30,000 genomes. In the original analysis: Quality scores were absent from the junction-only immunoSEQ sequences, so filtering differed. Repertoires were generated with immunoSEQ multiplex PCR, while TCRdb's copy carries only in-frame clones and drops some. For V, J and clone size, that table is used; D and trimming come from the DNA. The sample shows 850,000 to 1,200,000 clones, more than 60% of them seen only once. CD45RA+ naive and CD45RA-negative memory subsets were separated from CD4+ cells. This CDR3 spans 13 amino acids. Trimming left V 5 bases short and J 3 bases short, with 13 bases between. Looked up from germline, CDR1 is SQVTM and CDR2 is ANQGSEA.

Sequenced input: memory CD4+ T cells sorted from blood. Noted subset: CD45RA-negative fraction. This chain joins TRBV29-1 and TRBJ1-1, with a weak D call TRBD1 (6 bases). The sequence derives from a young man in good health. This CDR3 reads CSVTTGTYTEAFF. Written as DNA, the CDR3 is TGCAGCGTTACGACAGGCACCTACACTGAAGCTTTCTTT.